This is a list of T cell receptor beta chains from one sample in a study of T cell responses to AZD1222 COVID-19 vaccine. Generated by immunoSEQ multiplex PCR, the TCRdb table keeps only in-frame clones and is missing some. The sample records roughly 65,000 clones, around nine tenths being singletons. Material: peripheral blood, obtained on day 0 of AZD1222 vaccination. The origin of the receptors is an adult in good health. The conserved cysteine and the conserved F or W are not part of the CDR3 here.

v_call cdr3_aa
TRBV6-6 ASSYGREGTEQY
TRBV19 ASGEVGRGWEQY
TRBV15 ATSRDPRGRQY
TRBV5-1 ASSLGTTSNYGYT
TRBV10-2 ASRFGDSYNEQF
TRBV4-3 ASGWGEVSYEQY
TRBV6-2/TRBV6-3 ASSYSGTQNIQY
TRBV6-4 ASSEYTNEKLF
TRBV2 ASSEARLSNDYGYT
TRBV7-8 ASSLFGATEAF
TRBV10-1 ASSGGQGAIYEQY
TRBV10-3 AITGAPGTGELF
TRBV3-1/TRBV3-2 ASSQNRGDTQY
TRBV27 ASSLKGGSSYEQY
TRBV27 ASSYVYSANEKLF
TRBV5-1 ASSFMSLAGFDTDTQY
TRBV5-1 ASSELNRDTGTGELF
TRBV6-5 ASRRQGATTGELF
TRBV4-3 ASSLLVASEAF
TRBV5-4 ASSLQDYRLSYEQY
TRBV11-1 ASSRPGTANEKLF
TRBV7-9 ASSSREDLTYNEQF
TRBV5-6 ASSSATGGFYQPQH
TRBV7-6 ASSLAPDRREGAF
TRBV9 ASSPGLVTEAF
TRBV10-3 AISGLGNTGELF
TRBV9 ASSVVSGSSYNEQF
TRBV5-1 ASSLESTSSYEQY
TRBV20-1 SASGGEGSSPLH
TRBV6-4 ASSDSIASGTDTQY
TRBV6-5 ASDRDREPNEQY
TRBV5-1 ASSLAIGTPRPGNTIY
TRBV3-1/TRBV3-2 ASSHSGTDTQY
TRBV27 ASSLSGTVNSPLH
TRBV18 ASSRGTDNQPQH
TRBV11-2 ASSFRSPPYEQY
TRBV6-5 ANSGQGDTEAF